This T cell receptor beta chain was observed in a study of cytotoxic CD8 clonotypes in ibrutinib-treated CLL. The CDR3 runs 15 residues. The V end lost 5 bases, the J end lost 2 bases, and 13 bases lay between the germline ends. CDR1 SGHVS and CDR2 FQNEAQ come from the germline V gene. The repertoire was sequenced with immunoSEQ multiplex PCR; TCRdb's copy has only in-frame clones and lacks some. The data hold approximately 33,000 clones, with 60% to 80% observed a single time. Worth noting for this clone: Its specificity is not known.

Points from the study as a whole: Baseline clonality exceeded age-matched healthy donors and tracked circulating CD8+ T-cell counts.

Source: PBMCs, taken before ibrutinib treatment. The rearrangement joins TRBV7-8 to TRBJ2-1, with D tentatively TRBD1 (5 bases). The TCR originated in a human donor with chronic lymphocytic leukemia. The chain's CDR3 is CASSPGREPYNEQFF. The CDR3 region has the DNA TGTGCCAGCAGCCCGGGCAGGGAACCCTACAATGAGCAGTTCTTC.